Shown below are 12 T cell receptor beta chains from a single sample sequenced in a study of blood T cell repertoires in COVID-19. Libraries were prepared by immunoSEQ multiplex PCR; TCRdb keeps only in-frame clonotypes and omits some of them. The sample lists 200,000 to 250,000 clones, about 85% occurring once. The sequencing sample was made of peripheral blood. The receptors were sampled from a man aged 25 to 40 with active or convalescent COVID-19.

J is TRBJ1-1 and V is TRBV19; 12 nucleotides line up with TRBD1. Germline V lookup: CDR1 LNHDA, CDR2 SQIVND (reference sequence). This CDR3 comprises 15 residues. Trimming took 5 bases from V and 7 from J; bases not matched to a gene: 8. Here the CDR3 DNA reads TGTGCCAGTAGTCCGCCGGGACAGGGGGCGAATGAAGCTTTCTTT. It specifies CASSPPGQGANEAFF.

The CDR3 DNA is TGTGCCAGCAGCCAAAATCCCTTTAGCGGCGCAGATACGCAGTATTTT. Amino acid sequence: CASSQNPFSGADTQYF. This sequence joins TRBV4-2 and TRBJ2-3, with a weak D call TRBD2 (6 bases). Trimming took off 2 bases at V and 4 bases at J, with 16 bases between the two ends. The CDR3 extends over 16 amino acids. Germline CDR1 and CDR2: LGHNA and YNFKEQ.

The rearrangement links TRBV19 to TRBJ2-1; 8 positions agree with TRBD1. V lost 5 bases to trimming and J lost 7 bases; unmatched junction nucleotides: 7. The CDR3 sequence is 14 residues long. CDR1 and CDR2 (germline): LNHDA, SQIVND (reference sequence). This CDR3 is CASSPGTGMNEQFF. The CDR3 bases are TGTGCCAGTAGTCCCGGGACAGGAATGAATGAGCAGTTCTTC. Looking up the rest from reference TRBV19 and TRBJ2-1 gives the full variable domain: DGGITQSPKYLFRKEGQNVTLSCEQNLNHDAMYWYRQDPGQGLRLIYYSQIVNDFQKGDIAEGYSVSREKKESFPLTVTSAQKNPTAFYLCASSPGTGMNEQFFGPGTRLTVL.

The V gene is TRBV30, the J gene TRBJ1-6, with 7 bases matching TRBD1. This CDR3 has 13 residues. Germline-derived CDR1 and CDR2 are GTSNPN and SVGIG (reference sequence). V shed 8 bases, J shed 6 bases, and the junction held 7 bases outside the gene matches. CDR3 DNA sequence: TGTGCCGTCCAGGGGGGCGTTAATTCACCCCTCCACTTT. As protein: CAVQGGVNSPLHF.

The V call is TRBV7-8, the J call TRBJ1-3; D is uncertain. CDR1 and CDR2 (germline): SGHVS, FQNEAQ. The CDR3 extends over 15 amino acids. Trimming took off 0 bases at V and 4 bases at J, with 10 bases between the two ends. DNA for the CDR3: TGTGCCAGCAGCTTAGCTGTTCGGTTCGGAAACACCATATATTTT. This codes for CASSLAVRFGNTIYF.

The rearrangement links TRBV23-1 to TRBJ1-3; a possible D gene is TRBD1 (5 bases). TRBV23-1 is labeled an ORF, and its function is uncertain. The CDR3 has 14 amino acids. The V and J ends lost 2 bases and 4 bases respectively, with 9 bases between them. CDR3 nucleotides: TGCGCCAGCAGTCAAGGGAGGGGAGGAAACACCATATATTTT. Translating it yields CASSQGRGGNTIYF.

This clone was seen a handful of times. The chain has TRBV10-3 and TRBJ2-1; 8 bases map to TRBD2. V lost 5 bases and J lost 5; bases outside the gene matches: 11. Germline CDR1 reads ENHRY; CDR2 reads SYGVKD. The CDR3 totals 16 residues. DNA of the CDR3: TGTGCCATCAGTCGACTAGCGAGCACCTCTAACAATGAGCAGTTCTTC. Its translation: CAISRLASTSNNEQFF.

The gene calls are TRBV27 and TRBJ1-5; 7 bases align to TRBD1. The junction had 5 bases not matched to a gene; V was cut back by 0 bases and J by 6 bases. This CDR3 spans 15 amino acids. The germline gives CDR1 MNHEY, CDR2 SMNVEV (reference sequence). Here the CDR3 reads CASSLSGGNSQPQHF. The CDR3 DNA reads TGTGCCAGCAGTTTATCAGGGGGCAATAGTCAGCCCCAGCATTTT.

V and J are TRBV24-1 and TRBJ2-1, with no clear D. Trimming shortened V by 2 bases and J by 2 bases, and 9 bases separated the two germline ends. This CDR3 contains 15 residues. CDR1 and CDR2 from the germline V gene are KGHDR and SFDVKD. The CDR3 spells CATSDSSTPYNEQFF. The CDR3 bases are TGTGCCACCAGTGATTCGAGTACCCCCTACAATGAGCAGTTCTTC.

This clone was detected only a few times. CDR3 sequence reads: CASSLPFWDRGTDTQYF. The CDR3 DNA follows: TGTGCCAGCAGTTTACCTTTTTGGGACAGGGGCACAGATACGCAGTATTTT. The J gene is TRBJ2-3, the V gene TRBV27, with TRBD1 matching over 9 bases. Germline CDR1 MNHEY, CDR2 SMNVEV (reference sequence). Losses at the gene ends were 2 bases for V and 1 base for J; bases not matched to a gene: 7. This CDR3 spans 17 amino acids.

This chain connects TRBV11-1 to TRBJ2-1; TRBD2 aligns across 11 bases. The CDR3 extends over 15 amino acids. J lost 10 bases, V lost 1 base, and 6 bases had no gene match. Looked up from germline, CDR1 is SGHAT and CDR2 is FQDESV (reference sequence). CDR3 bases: TGTGCCAGCAGCTTAGAACTAGCGGGAGCCCGGGAGCAGTTCTTC. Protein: CASSLELAGAREQFF.

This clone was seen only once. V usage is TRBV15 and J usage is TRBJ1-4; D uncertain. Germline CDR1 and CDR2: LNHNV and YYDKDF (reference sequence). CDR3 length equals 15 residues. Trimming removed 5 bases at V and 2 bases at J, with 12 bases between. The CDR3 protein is CATSPNIGTNEKLFF. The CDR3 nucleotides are TGTGCCACCAGCCCTAACATCGGGACTAATGAAAAACTGTTTTTT.